The sequence of this T cell receptor beta chain was determined in a study of shared clonotypes between healthy human individuals. Study-wide findings and caveats: In having few donors, the study represented limited genetic and exposure-history diversity. Among the subsets, naive ones generally showed larger estimated richness than memory ones.

This CDR3 is 17 amino acids long. Unmatched junction bases numbered 9, after V lost 4 bases and J lost 0 bases. The germline CDR1 and CDR2 sequences are MNHEY and SMNVEV (reference sequence). Using immunoSEQ multiplex PCR, the repertoire was profiled, and TCRdb retains in-frame clones only, with some absent. There are 550,000 to 800,000 clones in the sample; less than 95% occur only once, and 34% lies in the top ten. All donors were healthy HIV-negative adults lacking recent acute infections or vaccinations. Caucasian adults living in Nashville, Tennessee, provided all samples. About this clone itself: Its specificity is not known.

The receptor's source is a man aged 18 to 29 in good health. Some clones in this sample may be carry-over from other donors' samples. Sequenced material: memory CD8+ T cells from PBMCs. Subset specified: CD45RO+ cells pooled with CCR7-negative TemRA cells. The chain links TRBV27 to TRBJ2-1, with 7 positions matching TRBD1. CDR3 nucleotides: TGTGCCAGCAGTTCGCTCGAGACAGGGTACTCCTACAATGAGCAGTTCTTC. Its protein product is CASSSLETGYSYNEQFF.